The present T cell receptor (beta chain) was sequenced within a study of cytomegalovirus exposure and HLA in healthy donors. Trimming cost V 2 bases and J 8 bases, with 15 bases left between them. This CDR3 spans 13 amino acids. Germline assignment: CDR1 GTSNPN and CDR2 SVGIG (reference sequence). Generated by immunoSEQ multiplex PCR, the TCRdb table keeps only in-frame clones and is missing some. The sample has about 160,000 clones, 95% to 97% seen once. This TCR was sampled from a young woman in good health and CMV-seronegative. Sequencing was performed on PBMCs. The rearrangement uses TRBV30 and TRBJ1-2; TRBD1 is a possible D gene (6 bases). CDR3 sequence (DNA): TGTGCCTGGAGTAGGGGGGGCGGTCCCGGCTACACCTTC. Its protein product is CAWSRGGGPGYTF. Variable domain in full (rest from reference TRBV30 and TRBJ1-2): SQTIHQWPATLVQPVGSPLSLECTVEGTSNPNLYWYRQAAGRGLQLLFYSVGIGQISSEVPQNLSASRPQDRQFILSSKKLLLSDSGFYLCAWSRGGGPGYTFGSGTRLTVV.